The rows below give T cell receptor beta chains drawn from one sample of a study of blood T cell repertoires in COVID-19. Produced via immunoSEQ multiplex PCR; TCRdb's table is partial and in-frame only. The table includes 250,000 to 350,000 clones, roughly nine tenths detected once. Material for sequencing was PBMCs or T cells enriched from blood (not recorded which). The receptors originated from a woman in her late teens or twenties who had recovered from COVID-19. Each CDR3 is given with its conserved first and last residue. The order of the fields is V gene, clone size, J gene, D gene, CDR3 protein, CDR3 DNA. D genes are given only for firm matches. The listing skips clone size in some rows; elsewhere it reads once, few, many or a size class.

V: TRBV29-1
size: .
J: TRBJ2-2
D: TRBD1
CDR3: CSVAKGAYTGELFF
DNA: TGCAGCGTTGCTAAGGGGGCCTACACCGGGGAGCTGTTTTTT

V: TRBV5-5
size: .
J: TRBJ2-2
D: .
CDR3: CASSFLTGELFF
DNA: TGTGCCAGCAGCTTCCTGACCGGGGAGCTGTTTTTT

V: TRBV28
size: .
J: TRBJ1-2
D: TRBD1
CDR3: CASSLGQGAPGTF
DNA: TGTGCCAGCAGTCTCGGACAGGGGGCTCCCGGGACCTTC

V: TRBV30
size: .
J: TRBJ2-1
D: TRBD2
CDR3: CAWSLGLAIYNEQFF
DNA: TGTGCCTGGAGCCTAGGACTAGCGATATACAATGAGCAGTTCTTC

V: TRBV10-1
size: .
J: TRBJ2-2
D: .
CDR3: CASSESGTGELFF
DNA: TGCGCCAGCAGTGAGTCCGGCACCGGGGAGCTGTTTTTT

V: TRBV18
size: .
J: TRBJ1-2
D: TRBD1
CDR3: CASSPPLDRASYTF
DNA: TGTGCCAGCTCACCACCTTTGGACAGGGCAAGCTACACCTTC

V: TRBV5-6
size: .
J: TRBJ1-5
D: .
CDR3: CASSRQFLGNQPQHF
DNA: TGTGCCAGCAGCCGACAGTTTCTTGGCAATCAGCCCCAGCATTTT

V: TRBV2
size: .
J: TRBJ2-7
D: TRBD1
CDR3: CASSKNRGVGEQYF
DNA: TGTGCCAGCAGCAAGAACAGGGGGGTGGGCGAGCAGTACTTC

V: TRBV27
size: once
J: TRBJ2-1
D: TRBD2
CDR3: CASSFPSGGPLSYNEQFF
DNA: TGTGCCAGCAGTTTTCCAAGCGGGGGGCCGTTGTCCTACAATGAGCAGTTCTTC

V: TRBV2
size: .
J: TRBJ1-1
D: .
CDR3: CASSEFVGAGGAFF
DNA: TGTGCCAGCAGTGAATTTGTGGGAGCGGGGGGAGCTTTCTTT

V: TRBV30
size: .
J: TRBJ1-2
D: .
CDR3: CAWSVIAERYGYTF
DNA: TGTGCCTGGAGTGTAATAGCGGAGCGGTATGGCTACACCTTC

V: TRBV5-1
size: .
J: TRBJ1-1
D: TRBD1
CDR3: CASSSEHRGSGEAFF
DNA: TGCGCCAGCAGCTCCGAACACAGGGGATCCGGTGAAGCTTTCTTT

V: TRBV7-2
size: few
J: TRBJ2-1
D: .
CDR3: CASSFWTSVGPYNEQFF
DNA: TGTGCCAGCAGCTTTTGGACTTCGGTGGGCCCCTACAATGAGCAGTTCTTC